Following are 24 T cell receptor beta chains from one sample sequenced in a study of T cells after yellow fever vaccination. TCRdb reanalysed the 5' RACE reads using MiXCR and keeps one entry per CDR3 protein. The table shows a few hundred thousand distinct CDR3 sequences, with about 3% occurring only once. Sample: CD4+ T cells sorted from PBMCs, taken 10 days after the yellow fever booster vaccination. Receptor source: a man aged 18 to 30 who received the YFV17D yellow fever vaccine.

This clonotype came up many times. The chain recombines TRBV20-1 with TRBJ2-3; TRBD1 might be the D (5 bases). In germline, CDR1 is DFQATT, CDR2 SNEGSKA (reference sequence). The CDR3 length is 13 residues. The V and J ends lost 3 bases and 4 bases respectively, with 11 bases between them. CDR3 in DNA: TGCAGTGCTAGGGGAAGGGGTGCAGATACGCAGTATTTT. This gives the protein CSARGRGADTQYF.

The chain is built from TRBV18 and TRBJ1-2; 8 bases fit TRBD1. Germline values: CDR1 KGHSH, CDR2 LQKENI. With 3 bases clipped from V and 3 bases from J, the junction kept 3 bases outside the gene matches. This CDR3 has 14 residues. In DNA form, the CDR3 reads TGTGCCAGCTCACCTTCGACAGGGGACTATGGCTACACCTTC. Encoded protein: CASSPSTGDYGYTF.

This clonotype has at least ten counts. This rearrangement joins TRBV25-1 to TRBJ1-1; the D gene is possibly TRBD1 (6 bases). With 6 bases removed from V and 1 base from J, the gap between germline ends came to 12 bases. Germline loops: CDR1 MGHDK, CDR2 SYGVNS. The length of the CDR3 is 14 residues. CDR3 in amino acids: CASSGLQGNTEAFF. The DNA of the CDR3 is TGTGCCAGCAGCGGGTTACAGGGGAACACTGAAGCTTTCTTT.

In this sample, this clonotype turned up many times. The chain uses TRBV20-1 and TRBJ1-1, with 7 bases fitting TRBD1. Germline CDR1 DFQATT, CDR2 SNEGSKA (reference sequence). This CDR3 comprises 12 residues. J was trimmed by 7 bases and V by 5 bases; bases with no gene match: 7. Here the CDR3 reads CSALDRQYEAFF. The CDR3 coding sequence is TGCAGTGCTCTGGACAGGCAATATGAAGCTTTCTTT.

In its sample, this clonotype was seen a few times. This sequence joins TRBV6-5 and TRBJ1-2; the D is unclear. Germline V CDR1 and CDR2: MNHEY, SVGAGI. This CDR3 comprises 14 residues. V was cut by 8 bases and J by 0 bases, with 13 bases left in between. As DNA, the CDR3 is TGTGCCAGCGGGGTGGGGAGGACTAACTATGGCTACACCTTC. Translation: CASGVGRTNYGYTF.

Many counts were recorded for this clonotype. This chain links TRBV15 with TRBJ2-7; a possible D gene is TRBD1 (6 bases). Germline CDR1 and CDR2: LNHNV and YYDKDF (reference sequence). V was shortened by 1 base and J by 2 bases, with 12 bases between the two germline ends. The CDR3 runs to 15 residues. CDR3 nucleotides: TGTGCCACCAGCAGAGCTCCGGGACAAACCTACGAGCAGTACTTC. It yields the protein CATSRAPGQTYEQYF.

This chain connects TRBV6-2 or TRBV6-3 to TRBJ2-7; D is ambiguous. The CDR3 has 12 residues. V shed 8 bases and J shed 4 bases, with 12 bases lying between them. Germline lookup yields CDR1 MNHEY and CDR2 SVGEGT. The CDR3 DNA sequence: TGTGCCAGCCGAATCCCCTCTTACGAGCAGTACTTC. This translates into CASRIPSYEQYF.

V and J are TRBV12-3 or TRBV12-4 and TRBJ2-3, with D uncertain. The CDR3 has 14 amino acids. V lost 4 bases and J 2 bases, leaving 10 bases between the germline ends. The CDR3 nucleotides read TGTGCCAGCAGTTACGGACCCTTCACAGATACGCAGTATTTT. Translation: CASSYGPFTDTQYF.

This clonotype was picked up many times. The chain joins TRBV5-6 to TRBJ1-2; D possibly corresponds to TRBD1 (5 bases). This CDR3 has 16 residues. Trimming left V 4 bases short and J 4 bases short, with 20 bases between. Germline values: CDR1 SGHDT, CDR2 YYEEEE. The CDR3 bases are TGTGCCAGCAGCCCAGCCCAGGGTAGCTCGGCCTATGGCTACACCTTC. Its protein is CASSPAQGSSAYGYTF.

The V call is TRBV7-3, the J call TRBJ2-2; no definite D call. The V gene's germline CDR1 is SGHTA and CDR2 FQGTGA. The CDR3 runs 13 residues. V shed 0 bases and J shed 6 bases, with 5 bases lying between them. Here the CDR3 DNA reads TGTGCCAGCAGCTTAACGGTTTCCGGGGAGCTGTTTTTT. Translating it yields CASSLTVSGELFF.

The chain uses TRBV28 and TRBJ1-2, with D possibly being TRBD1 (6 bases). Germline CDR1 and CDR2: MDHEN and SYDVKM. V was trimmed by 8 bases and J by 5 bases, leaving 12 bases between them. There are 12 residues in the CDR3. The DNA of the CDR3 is TGTGCCAGCGAGGGGGGGAGGTATGGCTACACCTTC. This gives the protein CASEGGRYGYTF.

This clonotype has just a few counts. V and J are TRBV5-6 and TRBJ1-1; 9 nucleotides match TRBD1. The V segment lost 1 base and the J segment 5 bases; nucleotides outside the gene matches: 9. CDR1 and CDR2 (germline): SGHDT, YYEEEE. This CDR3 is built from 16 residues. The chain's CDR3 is CASSLTGTGTGTEAFF. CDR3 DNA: TGTGCCAGCAGCTTGACCGGGACAGGGACCGGGACTGAAGCTTTCTTT. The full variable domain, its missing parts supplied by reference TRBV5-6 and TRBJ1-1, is DAGVTQSPTHLIKTRGQQVTLRCSPKSGHDTVSWYQQALGQGPQFIFQYYEEEERQRGNFPDRFSGHQFPNYSSELNVNALLLGDSALYLCASSLTGTGTGTEAFFGQGTRLTVV.

Here the CDR3 DNA reads TGCGCCAGCAGCTTGGGGGACTACCTTCTCGGGGATGGGAACACTGAAGCTTTCTTT. Its protein is CASSLGDYLLGDGNTEAFF. The chain employs TRBV5-1 and TRBJ1-1; possible D gene TRBD1, 5 bases. V was cut by 0 bases and J by 1 base, with 22 bases left in between. Looked up from germline, CDR1 is SGHRS and CDR2 is YFSETQ. This CDR3 spans 19 amino acids.

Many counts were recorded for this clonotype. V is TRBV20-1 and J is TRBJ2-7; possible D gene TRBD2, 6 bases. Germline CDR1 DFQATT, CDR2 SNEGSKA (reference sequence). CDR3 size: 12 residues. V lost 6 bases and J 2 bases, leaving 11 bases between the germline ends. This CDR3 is CSAPAGTYEQYF. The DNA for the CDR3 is TGCAGTGCCCCGGCGGGAACCTACGAGCAGTACTTC.

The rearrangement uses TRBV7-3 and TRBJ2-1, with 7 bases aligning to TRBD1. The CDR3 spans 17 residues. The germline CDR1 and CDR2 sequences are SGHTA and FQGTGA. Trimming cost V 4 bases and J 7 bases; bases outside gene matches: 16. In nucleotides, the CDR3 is TGTGCCAGCAGCTATCGGGCGACAGGGTGGCGTGGAAATGAGCAGTTCTTC. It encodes CASSYRATGWRGNEQFF.

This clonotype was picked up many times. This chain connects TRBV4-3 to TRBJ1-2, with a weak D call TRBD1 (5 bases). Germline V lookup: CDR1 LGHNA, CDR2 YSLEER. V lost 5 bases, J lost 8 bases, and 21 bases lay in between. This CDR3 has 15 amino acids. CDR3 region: CASSKIGANREGYTF. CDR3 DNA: TGCGCCAGCAGCAAGATAGGGGCCAACCGGGAGGGCTACACCTTC.

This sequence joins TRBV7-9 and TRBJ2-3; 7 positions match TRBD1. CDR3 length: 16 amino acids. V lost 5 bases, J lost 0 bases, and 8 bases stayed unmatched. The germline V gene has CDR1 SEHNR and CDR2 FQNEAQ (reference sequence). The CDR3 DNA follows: TGTGCCAGCAGCCCCCGGGACAGTTCTAGCACAGATACGCAGTATTTT. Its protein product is CASSPRDSSSTDTQYF.

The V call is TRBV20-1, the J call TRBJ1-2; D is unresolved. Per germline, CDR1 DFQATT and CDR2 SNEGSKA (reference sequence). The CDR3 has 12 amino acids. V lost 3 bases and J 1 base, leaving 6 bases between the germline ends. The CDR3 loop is CSASHDNYGYTF. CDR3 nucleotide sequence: TGCAGTGCTAGCCACGATAACTATGGCTACACCTTC.

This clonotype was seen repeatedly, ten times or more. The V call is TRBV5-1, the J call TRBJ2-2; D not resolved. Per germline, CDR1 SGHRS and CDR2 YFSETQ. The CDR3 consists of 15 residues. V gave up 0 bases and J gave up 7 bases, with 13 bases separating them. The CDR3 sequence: CASSLAGSRVGELFF. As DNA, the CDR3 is TGCGCCAGCAGCTTGGCGGGTAGCAGAGTCGGGGAGCTGTTTTTT.

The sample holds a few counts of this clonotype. The CDR3 protein is CSARDSWGETQYF. The DNA of the CDR3 is TGCAGTGCTAGAGATTCCTGGGGTGAGACCCAGTACTTC. The chain links TRBV20-1 to TRBJ2-5; D unclear. Trimming left V 0 bases short and J 5 bases short, with 10 bases between. The CDR3 is 13 amino acids. The germline gives CDR1 DFQATT, CDR2 SNEGSKA (reference sequence).

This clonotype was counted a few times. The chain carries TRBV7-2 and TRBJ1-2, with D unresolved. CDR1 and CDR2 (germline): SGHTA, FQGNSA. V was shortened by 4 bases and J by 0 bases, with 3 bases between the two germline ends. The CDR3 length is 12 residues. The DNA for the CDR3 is TGTGCCAGCAGCTCCACTAACTATGGCTACACCTTC. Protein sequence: CASSSTNYGYTF.

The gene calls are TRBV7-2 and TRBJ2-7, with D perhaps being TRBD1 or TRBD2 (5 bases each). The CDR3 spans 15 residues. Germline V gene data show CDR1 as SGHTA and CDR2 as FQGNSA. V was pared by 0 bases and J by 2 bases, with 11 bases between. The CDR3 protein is CASSLAPGRTYEQYF. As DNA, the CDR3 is TGTGCCAGCAGCTTAGCGCCAGGGAGAACCTACGAGCAGTACTTC.

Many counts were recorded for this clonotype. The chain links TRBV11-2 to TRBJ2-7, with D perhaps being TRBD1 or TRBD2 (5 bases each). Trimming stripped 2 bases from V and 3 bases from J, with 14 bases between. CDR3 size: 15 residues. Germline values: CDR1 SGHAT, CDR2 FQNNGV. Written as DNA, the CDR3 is TGTGCCAGCAGCTTATCTCCGGGGCCGCACTACGAGCAGTACTTC. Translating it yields CASSLSPGPHYEQYF. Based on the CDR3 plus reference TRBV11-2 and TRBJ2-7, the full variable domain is EAGVAQSPRYKIIEKRQSVAFWCNPISGHATLYWYQQILGQGPKLLIQFQNNGVVDDSQLPKDRFSAERLKGVDSTLKIQPAKLEDSAVYLCASSLSPGPHYEQYFGPGTRLTVT.

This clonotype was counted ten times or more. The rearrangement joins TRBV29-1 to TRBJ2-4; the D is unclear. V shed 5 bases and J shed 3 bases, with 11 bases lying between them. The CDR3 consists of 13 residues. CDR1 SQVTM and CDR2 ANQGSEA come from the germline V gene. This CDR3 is CSVQAYSKNIQYF. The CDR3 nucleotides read TGCAGCGTTCAGGCGTATAGCAAAAACATTCAGTACTTC.